The present entry profiles one T cell receptor beta chain with its context. Its antigen is not identified. Researchers ran the PCR with 60 Vbeta and 13 Jbeta primers. The assay was immunoSEQ multiplex PCR, and TCRdb's table has in-frame clones only and misses some. The repertoire table contains around 50,000 clones. The data derive from a study of cytomegalovirus exposure and HLA in healthy donors. Study findings and constraints: Beyond CMV serostatus, there was no information to go on about immune exposure. In a later analysis, approximately 15,000 TCR beta sequences were associated with HLA alleles at 0.05 false discovery rate. Being productive about 87% or about 30% of the time was typical of most TCR beta V segments in an earlier analysis. Trimming of TCR beta V- and J-genes showed a link, identified in a later analysis, to a missense DCLRE1C variant.

From germline, CDR1 is SGHRS and CDR2 YFSETQ. With 1 base removed from V and 1 base from J, the gap between germline ends came to 9 bases. This CDR3 contains 14 residues. This chain uses TRBV5-1 with TRBJ2-7; D gene uncertain. This receptor was identified in a female donor in good health and CMV-seronegative. The sequenced sample was PBMCs. CDR3 coding DNA: TGCGCCAGCAGCTTGATGCTAGATTCCTACGAGCAGTACTTC. It is translated as CASSLMLDSYEQYF.